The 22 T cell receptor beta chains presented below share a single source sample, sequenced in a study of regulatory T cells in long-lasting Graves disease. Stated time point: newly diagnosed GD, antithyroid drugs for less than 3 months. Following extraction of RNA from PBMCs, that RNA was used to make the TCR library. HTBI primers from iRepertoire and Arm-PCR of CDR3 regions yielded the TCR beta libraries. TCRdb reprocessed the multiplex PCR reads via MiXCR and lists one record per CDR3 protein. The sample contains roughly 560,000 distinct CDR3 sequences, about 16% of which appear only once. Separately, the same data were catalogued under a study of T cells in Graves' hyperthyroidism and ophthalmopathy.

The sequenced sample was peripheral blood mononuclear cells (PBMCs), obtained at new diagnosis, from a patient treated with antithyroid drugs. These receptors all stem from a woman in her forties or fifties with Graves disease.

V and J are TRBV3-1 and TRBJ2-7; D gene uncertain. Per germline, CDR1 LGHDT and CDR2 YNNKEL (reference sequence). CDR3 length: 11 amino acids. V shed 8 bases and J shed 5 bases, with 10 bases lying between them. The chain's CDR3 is CASGVRDEQYF. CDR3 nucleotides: TGTGCCAGCGGAGTAAGGGACGAGCAGTACTTC.

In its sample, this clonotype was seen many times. The CDR3 spells CSVEGGKSGVNTEAFF. The CDR3 coding sequence is TGCAGCGTTGAAGGAGGGAAGTCCGGAGTGAACACTGAAGCTTTCTTT. The chain carries TRBV29-1 and TRBJ1-1, with D uncertain. Germline-derived CDR1 and CDR2 are SQVTM and ANQGSEA. The CDR3 covers 16 residues. The V end lost 1 base, the J end lost 0 bases, and 15 bases lay between the germline ends.

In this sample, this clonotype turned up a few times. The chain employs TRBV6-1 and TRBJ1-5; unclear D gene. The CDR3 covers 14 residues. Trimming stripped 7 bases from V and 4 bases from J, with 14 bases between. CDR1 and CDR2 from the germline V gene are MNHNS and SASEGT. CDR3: CASTPRLENQPQHF. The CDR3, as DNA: TGTGCCAGCACCCCCCGGCTAGAGAATCAGCCCCAGCATTTT.

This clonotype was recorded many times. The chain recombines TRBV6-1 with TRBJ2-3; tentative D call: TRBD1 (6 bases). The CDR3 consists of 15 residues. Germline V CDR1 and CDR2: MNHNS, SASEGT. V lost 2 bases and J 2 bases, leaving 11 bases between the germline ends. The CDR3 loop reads CASSENRAPTDTQYF. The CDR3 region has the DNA TGTGCCAGCAGTGAAAACAGGGCCCCCACAGATACGCAGTATTTT.

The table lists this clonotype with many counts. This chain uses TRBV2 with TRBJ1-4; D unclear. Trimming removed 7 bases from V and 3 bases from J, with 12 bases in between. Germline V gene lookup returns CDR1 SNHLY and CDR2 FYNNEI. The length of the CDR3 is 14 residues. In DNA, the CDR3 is TGTGCCAGCAAGGCGACACTCTCTAATGAAAAACTGTTTTTT. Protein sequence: CASKATLSNEKLFF.

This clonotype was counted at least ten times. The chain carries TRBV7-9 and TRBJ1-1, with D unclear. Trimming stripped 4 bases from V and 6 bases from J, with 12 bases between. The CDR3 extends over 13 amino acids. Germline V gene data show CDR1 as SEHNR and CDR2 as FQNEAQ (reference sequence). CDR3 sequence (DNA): TGTGCCAGCAGCTCGACCTTATACCCTGAAGCTTTCTTT. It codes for CASSSTLYPEAFF. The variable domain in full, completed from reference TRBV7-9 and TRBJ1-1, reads DTGVSQNPRHKITKRGQNVTFRCDPISEHNRLYWYRQTLGQGPEFLTYFQNEAQLEKSRLLSDRFSAERPKGSFSTLEIQRTEQGDSAMYLCASSSTLYPEAFFGQGTRLTVV.

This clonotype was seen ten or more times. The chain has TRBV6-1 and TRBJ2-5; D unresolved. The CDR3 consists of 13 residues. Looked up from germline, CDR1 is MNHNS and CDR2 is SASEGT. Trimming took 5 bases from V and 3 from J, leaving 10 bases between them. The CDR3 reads CASSPYTKETQYF. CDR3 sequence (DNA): TGTGCCAGCAGTCCTTACACGAAAGAGACCCAGTACTTC.

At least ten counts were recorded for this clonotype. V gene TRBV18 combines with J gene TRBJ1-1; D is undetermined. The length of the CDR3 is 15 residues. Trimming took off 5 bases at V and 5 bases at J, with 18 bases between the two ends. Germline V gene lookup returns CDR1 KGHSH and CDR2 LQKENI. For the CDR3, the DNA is TGTGCCAGCTCATCAGAGACGCGTGGAGTAACTGAAGCTTTCTTT. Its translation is CASSSETRGVTEAFF.

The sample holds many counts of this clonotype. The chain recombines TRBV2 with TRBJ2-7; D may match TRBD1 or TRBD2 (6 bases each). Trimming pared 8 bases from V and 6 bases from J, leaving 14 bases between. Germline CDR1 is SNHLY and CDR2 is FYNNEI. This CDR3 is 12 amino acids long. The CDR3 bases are TGTGCCAGCGGAGGGGGTTTATCCGAGCAGTACTTC. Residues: CASGGGLSEQYF.

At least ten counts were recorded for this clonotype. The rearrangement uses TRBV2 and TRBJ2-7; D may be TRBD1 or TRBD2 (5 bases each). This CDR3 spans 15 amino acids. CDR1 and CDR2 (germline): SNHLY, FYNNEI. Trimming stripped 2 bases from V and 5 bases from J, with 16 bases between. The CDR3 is CASSELGEPFDEQYF. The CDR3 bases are TGTGCCAGCAGTGAATTGGGGGAGCCCTTCGACGAGCAGTACTTC. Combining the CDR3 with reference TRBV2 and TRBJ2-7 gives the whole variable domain EPEVTQTPSHQVTQMGQEVILRCVPISNHLYFYWYRQILGQKVEFLVSFYNNEISEKSEIFDDQFSVERPDGSNFTLKIRSTKLEDSAMYFCASSELGEPFDEQYFGPGTRLTVT.

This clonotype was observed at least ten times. CDR3 nucleotides: TGTGCCACCAGCAGAGATCAGGGCACCGGGGAGCTGTTTTTT. Translation: CATSRDQGTGELFF. The chain links TRBV15 to TRBJ2-2, with D perhaps matching TRBD1 (5 bases). The V end lost 0 bases, the J end lost 4 bases, and 6 bases lay between the germline ends. Per germline, CDR1 LNHNV and CDR2 YYDKDF (reference sequence). The CDR3 is made up of 14 amino acids. Supplemented by reference TRBV15 and TRBJ2-2, the full variable domain reads DAMVIQNPRYQVTQFGKPVTLSCSQTLNHNVMYWYQQKSSQAPKLLFHYYDKDFNNEADTPDNFQSRRPNTSFCFLDIRSPGLGDTAMYLCATSRDQGTGELFFGEGSRLTVL.

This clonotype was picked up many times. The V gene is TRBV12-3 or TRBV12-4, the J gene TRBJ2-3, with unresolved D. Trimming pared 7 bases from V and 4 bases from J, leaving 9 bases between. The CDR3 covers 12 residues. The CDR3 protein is CASMPDPDTQYF. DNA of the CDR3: TGTGCCAGCATGCCAGACCCAGATACGCAGTATTTT.

CDR3 region: CASSLEWTGPNVGYTF. In nucleotides, the CDR3 is TGTGCCAGTTCCTTAGAATGGACAGGCCCAAACGTCGGCTACACCTTC. The chain carries TRBV28 and TRBJ1-2; TRBD1 matches at 7 bases. Trimming cost V 9 bases and J 8 bases; bases outside gene matches: 21. Germline V gene sequence: CDR1 MDHEN, CDR2 SYDVKM. The CDR3 is 16 residues long.

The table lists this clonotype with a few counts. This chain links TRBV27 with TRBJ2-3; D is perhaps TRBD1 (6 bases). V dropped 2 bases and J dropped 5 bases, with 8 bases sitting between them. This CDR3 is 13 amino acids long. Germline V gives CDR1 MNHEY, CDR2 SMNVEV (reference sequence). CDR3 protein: CASSLRGGDTQYF. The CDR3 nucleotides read TGTGCCAGCAGTTTACGAGGGGGAGATACGCAGTATTTT.

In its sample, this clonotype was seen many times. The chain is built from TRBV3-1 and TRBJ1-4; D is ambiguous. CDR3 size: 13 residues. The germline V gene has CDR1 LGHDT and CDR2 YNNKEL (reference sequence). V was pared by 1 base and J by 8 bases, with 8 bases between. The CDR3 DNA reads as TGTGCCAGCAGCCAAGGGGTTTGGGAAAAACTGTTTTTT. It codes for CASSQGVWEKLFF. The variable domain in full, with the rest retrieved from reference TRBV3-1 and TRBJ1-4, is DTAVSQTPKYLVTQMGNDKSIKCEQNLGHDTMYWYKQDSKKFLKIMFSYNNKELIINETVPNRFSPKSPDKAHLNLHINSLELGDSAVYFCASSQGVWEKLFFGSGTQLSVL.

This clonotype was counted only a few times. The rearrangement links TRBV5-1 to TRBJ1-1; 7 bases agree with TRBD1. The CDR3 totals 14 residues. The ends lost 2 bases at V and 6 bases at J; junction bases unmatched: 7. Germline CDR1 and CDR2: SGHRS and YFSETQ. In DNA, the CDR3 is TGCGCCAGCAGCTTAGGACAGGAAGAGTCTGAAGCTTTCTTT. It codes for CASSLGQEESEAFF.

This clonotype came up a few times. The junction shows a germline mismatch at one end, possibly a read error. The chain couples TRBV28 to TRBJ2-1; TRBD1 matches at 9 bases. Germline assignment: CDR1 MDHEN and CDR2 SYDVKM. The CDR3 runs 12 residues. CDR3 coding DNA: TGTGCCAGCAGTTTTCAGGACAGGGGAAAGCTCTTC. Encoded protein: CASSFQDRGKLF.

The CDR3, as DNA: TGTGCCAGCAGCCGGACAGGGAGGGGAACGAAGACCCAGTACTTC. It yields the protein CASSRTGRGTKTQYF. The chain is built from TRBV12-3 or TRBV12-4 and TRBJ2-5; a possible D gene is TRBD1 (8 bases). The ends were cut back, 6 bases at V and 6 bases at J, with 20 bases in the middle. This CDR3 is built from 15 residues.

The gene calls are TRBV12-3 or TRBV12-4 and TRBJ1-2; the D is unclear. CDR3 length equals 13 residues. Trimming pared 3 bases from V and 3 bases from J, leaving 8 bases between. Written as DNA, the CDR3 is TGTGCCAGCAGTTTCGGCAGCCACTATGGCTACACCTTC. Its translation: CASSFGSHYGYTF.

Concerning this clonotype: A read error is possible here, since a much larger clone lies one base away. This chain's CDR3 is CASSYGVREKPFF. CDR3 DNA sequence: TGTGCCAGCAGTTACGGGGTTAGGGAAAAACCGTTTTTT. This chain uses TRBV6-5 with TRBJ1-4; D is ambiguous. The CDR3 runs to 13 residues. Germline V CDR1 and CDR2: MNHEY, SVGAGI.

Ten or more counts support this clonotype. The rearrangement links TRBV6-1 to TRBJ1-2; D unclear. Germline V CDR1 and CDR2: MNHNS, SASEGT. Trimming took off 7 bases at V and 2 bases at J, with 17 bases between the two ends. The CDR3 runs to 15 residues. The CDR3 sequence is CASTTYKTSNYGYTF. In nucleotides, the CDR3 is TGTGCCAGCACCACCTATAAGACAAGCAACTATGGCTACACCTTC.

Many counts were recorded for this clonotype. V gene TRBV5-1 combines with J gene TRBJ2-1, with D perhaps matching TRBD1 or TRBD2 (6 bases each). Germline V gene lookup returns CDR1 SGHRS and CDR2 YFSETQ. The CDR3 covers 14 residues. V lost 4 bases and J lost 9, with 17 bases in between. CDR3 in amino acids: CASSRGEAIGEQFF. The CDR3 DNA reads TGCGCCAGCAGCAGGGGGGAAGCGATCGGTGAGCAGTTCTTC.